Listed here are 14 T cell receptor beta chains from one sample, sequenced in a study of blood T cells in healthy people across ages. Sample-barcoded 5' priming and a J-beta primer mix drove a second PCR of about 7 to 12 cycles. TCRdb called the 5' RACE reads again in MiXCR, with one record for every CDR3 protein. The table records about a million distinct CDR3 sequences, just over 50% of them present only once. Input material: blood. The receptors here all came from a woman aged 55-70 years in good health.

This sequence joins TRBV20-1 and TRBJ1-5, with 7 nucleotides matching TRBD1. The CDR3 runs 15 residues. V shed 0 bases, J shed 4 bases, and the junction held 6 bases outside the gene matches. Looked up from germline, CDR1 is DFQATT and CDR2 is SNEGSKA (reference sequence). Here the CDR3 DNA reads TGCAGTGCTAGAGATAAAGGGGGCAGGAATCAGCCCCAGCATTTT. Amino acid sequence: CSARDKGGRNQPQHF.

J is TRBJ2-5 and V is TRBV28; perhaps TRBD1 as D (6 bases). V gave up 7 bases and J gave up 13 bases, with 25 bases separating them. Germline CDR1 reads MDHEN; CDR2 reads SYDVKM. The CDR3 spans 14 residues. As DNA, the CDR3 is TGTGCCAGCACCACGGCAGGTCCCCGGGACATTCGGTACTTC. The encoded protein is CASTTAGPRDIRYF.

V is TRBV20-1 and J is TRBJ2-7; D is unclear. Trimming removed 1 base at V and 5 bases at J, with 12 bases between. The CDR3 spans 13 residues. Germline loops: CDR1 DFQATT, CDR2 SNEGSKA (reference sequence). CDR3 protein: CSARAFSRDEQYF. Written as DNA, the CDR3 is TGCAGTGCTAGAGCATTTTCCCGGGACGAGCAGTACTTC.

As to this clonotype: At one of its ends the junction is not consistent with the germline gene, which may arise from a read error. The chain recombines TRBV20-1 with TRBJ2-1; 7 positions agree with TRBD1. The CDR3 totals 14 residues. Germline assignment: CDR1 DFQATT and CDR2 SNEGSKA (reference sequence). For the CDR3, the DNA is TGCAGTGCAAGAGACAGGGCATCCTACAATGAGCAGTTCTTC. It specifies CSARDRASYNEQFF.

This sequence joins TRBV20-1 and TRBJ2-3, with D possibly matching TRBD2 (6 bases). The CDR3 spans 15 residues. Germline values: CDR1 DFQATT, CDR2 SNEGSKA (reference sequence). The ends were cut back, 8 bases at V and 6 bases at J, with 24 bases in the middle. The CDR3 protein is CSRLDVGRVGDTQYF. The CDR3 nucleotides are TGCAGTCGACTAGATGTGGGCAGGGTTGGGGATACGCAGTATTTT.

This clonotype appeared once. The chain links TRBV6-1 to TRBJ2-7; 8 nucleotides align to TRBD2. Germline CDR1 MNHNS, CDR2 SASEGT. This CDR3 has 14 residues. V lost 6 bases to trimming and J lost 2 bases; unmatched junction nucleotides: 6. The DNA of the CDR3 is TGTGCCAGCAGGCGGGGGGACGGCCCCTACGAGCAGTACTTC. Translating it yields CASRRGDGPYEQYF.

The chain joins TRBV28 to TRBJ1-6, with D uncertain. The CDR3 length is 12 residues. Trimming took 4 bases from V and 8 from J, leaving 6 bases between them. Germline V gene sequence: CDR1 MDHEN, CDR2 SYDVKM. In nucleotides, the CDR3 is TGTGCCAGCAGTTCGGTGGATTCACCCCTCCACTTT. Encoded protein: CASSSVDSPLHF.

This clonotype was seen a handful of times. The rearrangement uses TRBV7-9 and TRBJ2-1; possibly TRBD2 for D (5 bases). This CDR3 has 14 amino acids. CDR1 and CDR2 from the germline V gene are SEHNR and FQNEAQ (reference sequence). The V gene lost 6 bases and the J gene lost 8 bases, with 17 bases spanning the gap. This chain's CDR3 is CASSYREIAYEQFF. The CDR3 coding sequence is TGTGCCAGCAGTTACCGGGAAATAGCATATGAGCAGTTCTTC.

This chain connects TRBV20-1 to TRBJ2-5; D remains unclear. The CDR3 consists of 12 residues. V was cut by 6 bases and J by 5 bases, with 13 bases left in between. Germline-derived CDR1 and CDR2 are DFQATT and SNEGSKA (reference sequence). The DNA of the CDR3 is TGCAGTGCGATCTCGGCGTTGGAGACCCAGTACTTC. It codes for CSAISALETQYF.

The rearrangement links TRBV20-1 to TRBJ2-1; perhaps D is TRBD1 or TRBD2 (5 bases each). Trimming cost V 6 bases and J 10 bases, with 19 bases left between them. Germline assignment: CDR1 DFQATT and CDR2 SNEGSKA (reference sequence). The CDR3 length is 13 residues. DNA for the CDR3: TGCAGTGCCCAAACGGGGCAACGGGGCGAGCAGTTCTTC. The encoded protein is CSAQTGQRGEQFF.

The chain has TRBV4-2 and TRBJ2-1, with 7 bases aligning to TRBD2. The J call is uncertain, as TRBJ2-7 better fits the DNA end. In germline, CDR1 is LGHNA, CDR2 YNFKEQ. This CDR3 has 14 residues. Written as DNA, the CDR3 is TGTGCCAGCAGCGGGGCGGGGGTATACAATGAGCAGTACTTC. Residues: CASSGAGVYNEQYF.

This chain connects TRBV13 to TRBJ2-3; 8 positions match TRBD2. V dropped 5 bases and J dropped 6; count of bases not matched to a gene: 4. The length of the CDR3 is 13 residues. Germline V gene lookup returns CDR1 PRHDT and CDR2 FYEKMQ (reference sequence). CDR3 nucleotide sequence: TGTGCCAGCAGCAGAGCGGGAGAGGATACGCAGTATTTT. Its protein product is CASSRAGEDTQYF.

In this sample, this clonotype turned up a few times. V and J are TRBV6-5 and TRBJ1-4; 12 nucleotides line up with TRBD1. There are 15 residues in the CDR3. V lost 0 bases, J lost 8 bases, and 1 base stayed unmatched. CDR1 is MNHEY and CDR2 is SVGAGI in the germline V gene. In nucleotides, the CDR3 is TGTGCCAGCAGTTACTCGGGACAGGGGGCCGAAAAACTGTTTTTT. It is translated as CASSYSGQGAEKLFF.

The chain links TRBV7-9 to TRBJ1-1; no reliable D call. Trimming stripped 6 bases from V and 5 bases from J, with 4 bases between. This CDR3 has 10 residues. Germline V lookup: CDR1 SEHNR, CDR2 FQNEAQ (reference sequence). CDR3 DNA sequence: TGTGCCAGCAGTAATACTGAAGCTTTCTTT. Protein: CASSNTEAFF.